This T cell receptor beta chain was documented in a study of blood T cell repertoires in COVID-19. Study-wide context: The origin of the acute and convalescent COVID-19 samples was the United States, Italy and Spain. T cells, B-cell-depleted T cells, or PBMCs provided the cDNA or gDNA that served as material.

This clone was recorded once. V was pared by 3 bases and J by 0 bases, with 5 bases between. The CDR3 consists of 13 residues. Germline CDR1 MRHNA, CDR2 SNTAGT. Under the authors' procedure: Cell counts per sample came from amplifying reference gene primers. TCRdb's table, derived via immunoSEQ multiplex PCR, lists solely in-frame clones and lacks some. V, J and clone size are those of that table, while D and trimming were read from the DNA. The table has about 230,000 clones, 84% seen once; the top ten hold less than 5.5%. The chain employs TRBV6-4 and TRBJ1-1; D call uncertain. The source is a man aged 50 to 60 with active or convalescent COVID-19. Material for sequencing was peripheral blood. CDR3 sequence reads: CASSDEVNTEAFF. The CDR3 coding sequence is TGTGCCAGCAGTGATGAGGTGAACACTGAAGCTTTCTTT.